A single sample is the source of the 32 T cell receptor beta chains below, sequenced in a study of Ad26.COV2.S vaccination and SARS-CoV-2 variants. Produced via immunoSEQ multiplex PCR; TCRdb's table is partial and in-frame only. Counted here are about 680,000 clones, more than 70% occurring once; the ten biggest clones make up roughly 1.5%. The treatment is: roughly 18 received Ad26.COV2.S at low or high dose, single or two shots; 5 received placebo; per-sample allocation not given. At day 63 after the first vaccine or placebo injection, samples were drawn. The sample consisted of peripheral blood, taken in a trial of Ad26.COV2.S vaccine versus placebo. The receptors shown here come from a person between 18 and 65 years old who received the Ad26.COV2.S COVID-19 vaccine or a placebo.

The rearrangement uses TRBV27 and TRBJ2-3, with no clear D. This CDR3 spans 15 amino acids. The V end lost 2 bases, the J end lost 1 base, and 10 bases lay between the germline ends. Germline CDR1 reads MNHEY; CDR2 reads SMNVEV (reference sequence). In DNA form, the CDR3 reads TGTGCCAGCAGTTTAGCCCTAGGAGGCACAGATACGCAGTATTTT. Its translation is CASSLALGGTDTQYF.

This rearrangement joins TRBV7-2 to TRBJ2-3, with a weak D call TRBD2 (5 bases). V was shortened by 1 base and J by 4 bases, with 9 bases between the two germline ends. CDR1 and CDR2 (germline): SGHTA, FQGNSA. The CDR3 loop spans 14 amino acids. The CDR3 DNA reads TGTGCCAGCAGCTTAGTCGGGGATGCAGATACGCAGTATTTT. Protein product: CASSLVGDADTQYF.

The chain is built from TRBV2 and TRBJ2-1; weak D call: TRBD1 (5 bases). Trimming pared 6 bases from V and 6 bases from J, leaving 24 bases between. The CDR3 has 17 amino acids. Per germline, CDR1 SNHLY and CDR2 FYNNEI. Written as DNA, the CDR3 is TGTGCCAGCAGAGGCCTAACGAGACAGCTGAAACGCAATGAGCAGTTCTTC. Residues: CASRGLTRQLKRNEQFF.

The chain couples TRBV19 to TRBJ2-1; D may be TRBD2 (5 bases). Per the germline V gene, CDR1 is LNHDA and CDR2 is SQIVND (reference sequence). The CDR3 is 16 residues long. V lost 5 bases and J lost 0, with 14 bases in between. The CDR3 sequence is CASSPRGKSSYNEQFF. The CDR3 DNA follows: TGTGCCAGTAGTCCCCGAGGGAAAAGCTCCTACAATGAGCAGTTCTTC.

V gene TRBV27 combines with J gene TRBJ2-3, with 7 nucleotides matching TRBD2. Trimming cost V 10 bases and J 1 base; bases outside gene matches: 14. The CDR3 loop spans 16 amino acids. Germline lookup yields CDR1 MNHEY and CDR2 SMNVEV (reference sequence). CDR3 sequence (DNA): TGTGCCATCTCACGGAGCGGGACTCCCCGCACAGATACGCAGTATTTT. This codes for CAISRSGTPRTDTQYF.

The rearrangement links TRBV3-1 (or the pseudogene TRBV3-2) to TRBJ1-1; D is uncertain. Looked up from germline, CDR1 is LGHDT and CDR2 is YNNKEL (reference sequence). The CDR3 is 11 residues long. The V end lost 3 bases, the J end lost 3 bases, and 2 bases lay between the germline ends. CDR3 protein: CASSQDTEAFF. The CDR3 bases are TGTGCCAGCAGCCAGGACACTGAAGCTTTCTTT.

This chain uses TRBV15 with TRBJ2-7; 10 bases agree with TRBD2. The V segment lost 0 bases and the J segment 3 bases; nucleotides outside the gene matches: 2. The CDR3 is 15 residues long. Per the germline V gene, CDR1 is LNHNV and CDR2 is YYDKDF (reference sequence). CDR3 sequence reads: CATSRDRTSGYEQYF. The CDR3 DNA sequence: TGTGCCACCAGCAGAGACCGGACTAGCGGCTACGAGCAGTACTTC.

The rearrangement links TRBV19 to TRBJ2-3; 11 bases align to TRBD1. The CDR3 totals 15 residues. Germline-derived CDR1 and CDR2 are LNHDA and SQIVND (reference sequence). The J segment lost 6 bases and the V segment lost 3 bases, leaving 5 bases of the junction unmatched. In DNA, the CDR3 is TGTGCCAGTAGTATTTGGGACAGGGGGTCCGATACGCAGTATTTT. It specifies CASSIWDRGSDTQYF.

The J gene is TRBJ2-6, the V gene TRBV7-8; the match to TRBD1 covers 8 bases. The CDR3 extends over 19 amino acids. CDR1 is SGHVS, CDR2 FQNEAQ, per germline. The V gene end was trimmed by 7 bases and the J gene end by 1 base; junction bases not matched to a gene: 15. The CDR3 coding sequence is TGTGCCAGCAAAGAATACCGGGACAGGATTTCTTCTGGGGCCAACGTCCTGACTTTC. This encodes CASKEYRDRISSGANVLTF.

This sequence joins TRBV5-1 and TRBJ2-3; tentative D call: TRBD2 (6 bases). The CDR3 extends over 14 amino acids. Germline V gene data show CDR1 as SGHRS and CDR2 as YFSETQ. Trimming removed 0 bases at V and 4 bases at J, with 9 bases between. The CDR3: CASSLGGTADTQYF. DNA of the CDR3: TGCGCCAGCAGCTTGGGCGGGACGGCAGATACGCAGTATTTT.

This chain joins TRBV3-1 (or the pseudogene TRBV3-2) and TRBJ2-7; TRBD1 agrees at 8 bases. The CDR3 loop spans 14 amino acids. Germline V gives CDR1 LGHDT, CDR2 YNNKEL (reference sequence). The V gene end was trimmed by 4 bases and the J gene end by 2 bases; junction bases not matched to a gene: 4. CDR3 residues: CASSPRQGPYEQYF. The DNA of the CDR3 is TGTGCCAGCAGCCCTCGACAGGGGCCCTACGAGCAGTACTTC.

V is TRBV29-1 and J is TRBJ2-3; 8 bases are shared with TRBD1. CDR1 SQVTM and CDR2 ANQGSEA come from the germline V gene. Unmatched junction bases numbered 16, after V lost 5 bases and J lost 3 bases. The CDR3 has 17 amino acids. In DNA form, the CDR3 reads TGCAGCGTTCCCTGCTGTAAGGGGGACAGGCGAACAGATACGCAGTATTTT. Its translation: CSVPCCKGDRRTDTQYF.

The table lists this clone with a count of one. This chain joins TRBV6-5 and TRBJ2-7, with D maybe TRBD1 (6 bases). V was cut by 0 bases and J by 2 bases, with 11 bases left in between. This CDR3 has 15 amino acids. Per germline, CDR1 MNHEY and CDR2 SVGAGI. The CDR3 bases are TGTGCCAGCAGTTACTCGAGTGGACAGCCCTACGAGCAGTACTTC. Its translation: CASSYSSGQPYEQYF.

This clone appeared a few times. This sequence joins TRBV3-1 (or the pseudogene TRBV3-2) and TRBJ2-1; TRBD1 is a possible D gene (6 bases). Trimming removed 5 bases from V and 13 bases from J, with 15 bases in between. Germline loops: CDR1 LGHDT, CDR2 YNNKEL (reference sequence). CDR3 length: 12 amino acids. CDR3 bases: TGTGCCAGCAGCGCATCAGGGGAGCCTCAGTTCTTC. Translated, it gives CASSASGEPQFF.

This clone was seen a few times. The J gene is TRBJ1-2, the V gene TRBV19, with 7 positions matching TRBD1. V was pared by 7 bases and J by 10 bases, with 6 bases of the junction left unmatched. Per the germline V gene, CDR1 is LNHDA and CDR2 is SQIVND (reference sequence). CDR3 length: 11 residues. CDR3 sequence reads: CASTLGQAYTF. The CDR3 nucleotides read TGTGCCAGTACCCTCGGACAGGCCTACACCTTC. Variable domain in full (rest from reference TRBV19 and TRBJ1-2): DGGITQSPKYLFRKEGQNVTLSCEQNLNHDAMYWYRQDPGQGLRLIYYSQIVNDFQKGDIAEGYSVSREKKESFPLTVTSAQKNPTAFYLCASTLGQAYTFGSGTRLTVV.

The V and J genes are TRBV3-1 (or the pseudogene TRBV3-2) and TRBJ2-5, with 12 bases that match TRBD2. The CDR3 is made up of 14 amino acids. Germline V gene data show CDR1 as LGHDT and CDR2 as YNNKEL (reference sequence). V lost 6 bases, J lost 4 bases, and 3 bases stayed unmatched. The DNA for the CDR3 is TGTGCCAGCAGAGCGACTAGCGGGGGAGAGACCCAGTACTTC. Protein: CASRATSGGETQYF.

The V gene is TRBV19, the J gene TRBJ2-1; no definite D call. Trimming removed 6 bases at V and 4 bases at J, with 10 bases between. CDR3 size: 13 residues. Germline V lookup: CDR1 LNHDA, CDR2 SQIVND (reference sequence). CDR3 residues: CASRNGPYNEQFF. The CDR3 DNA is TGTGCCAGTAGAAATGGACCTTACAATGAGCAGTTCTTC.

With respect to this clone: Distinct nucleotide sequences in the sample also encode this CDR3. The chain recombines TRBV6-2 or TRBV6-3 with TRBJ1-3; D remains ambiguous. Germline V gene lookup returns CDR1 MNHEY and CDR2 SVGEGT. Trimming cost V 0 bases and J 4 bases, with 4 bases left between them. This CDR3 comprises 13 residues. DNA for the CDR3: TGTGCCAGCAGTTACTCGAGCGGAAACACCATATATTTT. Amino acids: CASSYSSGNTIYF.

The rearrangement uses TRBV6-5 and TRBJ2-7; D is unresolved. Germline loops: CDR1 MNHEY, CDR2 SVGAGI. Trimming took 0 bases from V and 2 from J, leaving 11 bases between them. CDR3 length equals 15 residues. The CDR3, as DNA: TGTGCCAGCAGTTACTCGATGCTGGGAACCTACGAGCAGTACTTC. It is translated as CASSYSMLGTYEQYF.

The V and J genes are TRBV14 and TRBJ1-1; D is possibly TRBD1 (5 bases). V dropped 0 bases and J dropped 5 bases, with 13 bases sitting between them. Germline CDR1 reads SGHDN; CDR2 reads FVKESK. The CDR3 has 15 residues. In DNA form, the CDR3 reads TGTGCCAGCAGCCAAGATCGGATGGGGGAAACTGAAGCTTTCTTT. It specifies CASSQDRMGETEAFF.

The gene calls are TRBV15 and TRBJ2-2; D possibly corresponds to TRBD2 (6 bases). Germline CDR1 reads LNHNV; CDR2 reads YYDKDF (reference sequence). The CDR3 length is 15 residues. Trimming cost V 1 base and J 5 bases, with 11 bases left between them. In DNA form, the CDR3 reads TGTGCCACCAGCAGAGGACTAGGTCGGACCGGGGAGCTGTTTTTT. Protein: CATSRGLGRTGELFF.

The chain is built from TRBV30 and TRBJ1-2; weak D call: TRBD1 (5 bases). V was cut by 5 bases and J by 5 bases, with 12 bases left in between. Germline V lookup: CDR1 GTSNPN, CDR2 SVGIG (reference sequence). The CDR3 is 12 residues long. Written as DNA, the CDR3 is TGTGCCTGGGAGCAGGGAGCATATGGCTACACCTTC. Translated, it gives CAWEQGAYGYTF.

The chain carries TRBV7-2 and TRBJ1-5; D possibly corresponds to TRBD1 (6 bases). The V end was cut by 1 base, the J end by 7 bases, with 8 bases between. Germline loops: CDR1 SGHTA, CDR2 FQGNSA. CDR3 size: 13 residues. The DNA for the CDR3 is TGTGCCAGCAGCTTAGACAGGGAACAGCCCCAGCATTTT. Its protein is CASSLDREQPQHF.

This clone was counted a single time. This chain links TRBV7-9 with TRBJ1-2; 7 positions agree with TRBD1. J lost 4 bases, V lost 5 bases, and 7 bases had no gene match. The CDR3 consists of 14 residues. The germline V gene encodes CDR1 SEHNR and CDR2 FQNEAQ (reference sequence). The CDR3 sequence is CASSVEQGSYGYTF. In DNA, the CDR3 is TGTGCCAGCAGCGTCGAACAGGGGAGCTATGGCTACACCTTC.

The genes are TRBV2 and TRBJ1-6; 7 bases align to TRBD1. CDR1 SNHLY and CDR2 FYNNEI come from the germline V gene. J lost 5 bases, V lost 5 bases, and 6 bases had no gene match. The CDR3 has 15 residues. For the CDR3, the DNA is TGTGCCAGCAGTTCCCAGGGGGAGGATAATTCACCCCTCCACTTT. Its translation is CASSSQGEDNSPLHF. The whole variable domain, remainder taken from reference TRBV2 and TRBJ1-6, is EPEVTQTPSHQVTQMGQEVILRCVPISNHLYFYWYRQILGQKVEFLVSFYNNEISEKSEIFDDQFSVERPDGSNFTLKIRSTKLEDSAMYFCASSSQGEDNSPLHFGNGTRLTVT.

The V and J genes are TRBV18 and TRBJ1-2; perhaps TRBD1 as D (5 bases). The germline CDR1 and CDR2 sequences are KGHSH and LQKENI. Trimming took 3 bases from V and 2 from J, leaving 13 bases between them. The length of the CDR3 is 15 residues. The chain's CDR3 is CASSPGLGPNYGYTF. The CDR3 nucleotides are TGTGCCAGCTCACCTGGATTGGGGCCGAACTATGGCTACACCTTC.

The chain employs TRBV5-1 and TRBJ2-1; D may correspond to TRBD1 or TRBD2 (5 bases each). This CDR3 has 13 residues. CDR1 is SGHRS, CDR2 YFSETQ, per germline. Trimming pared 3 bases from V and 7 bases from J, leaving 11 bases between. CDR3 DNA: TGCGCCAGCAGCTCGGGGCCGGGGAATGAGCAGTTCTTC. Amino acid sequence: CASSSGPGNEQFF. Filled out from reference TRBV5-1 and TRBJ2-1, the complete variable domain reads KAGVTQTPRYLIKTRGQQVTLSCSPISGHRSVSWYQQTPGQGLQFLFEYFSETQRNKGNFPGRFSGRQFSNSRSEMNVSTLELGDSALYLCASSSGPGNEQFFGPGTRLTVL.

This chain connects TRBV19 to TRBJ1-4, with D perhaps matching TRBD1 (5 bases). Trimming left V 6 bases short and J 0 bases short, with 8 bases between. CDR3 size: 14 residues. Germline V CDR1 and CDR2: LNHDA, SQIVND (reference sequence). The CDR3 here is CASSLQATNEKLFF. CDR3 DNA: TGTGCCAGTAGCCTACAGGCAACTAATGAAAAACTGTTTTTT.

The V gene is TRBV19, the J gene TRBJ1-5; D is unresolved. The germline V gene encodes CDR1 LNHDA and CDR2 SQIVND (reference sequence). The ends were cut back, 3 bases at V and 5 bases at J, with 17 bases in the middle. The CDR3 spans 16 residues. In nucleotides, the CDR3 is TGTGCCAGTAGTATCGGGAATAGCCCGGACTATCAGCCCCAGCATTTT. It translates to CASSIGNSPDYQPQHF.

The CDR3 DNA sequence: TGTGCCAGCTCACTTGGGACTTCATGGCAGCCCCAGCATTTT. Protein sequence: CASSLGTSWQPQHF. V gene TRBV18 combines with J gene TRBJ1-5; possibly TRBD1 for D (5 bases). Germline V gene data show CDR1 as KGHSH and CDR2 as LQKENI. V dropped 4 bases and J dropped 7 bases, with 14 bases sitting between them. The CDR3 extends over 14 amino acids.

This clone was seen just once. The rearrangement links TRBV6-5 to TRBJ2-7; D is uncertain. Germline V lookup: CDR1 MNHEY, CDR2 SVGAGI. The CDR3 length is 15 residues. V was shortened by 0 bases and J by 0 bases, with 9 bases between the two germline ends. The CDR3 DNA follows: TGTGCCAGCAGTTACTCCGCAGGCGACTCCTACGAGCAGTACTTC. This gives the protein CASSYSAGDSYEQYF.

The chain has TRBV11-2 and TRBJ1-6; D call uncertain. This CDR3 spans 17 amino acids. V was pared by 8 bases and J by 10 bases, with 27 bases between. Germline V lookup: CDR1 SGHAT, CDR2 FQNNGV. The CDR3 nucleotides read TGTGCCAGCGGGGTCAATCTAAACAGCATTTTAAGGTCACCCCTCCACTTT. This sequence encodes CASGVNLNSILRSPLHF.